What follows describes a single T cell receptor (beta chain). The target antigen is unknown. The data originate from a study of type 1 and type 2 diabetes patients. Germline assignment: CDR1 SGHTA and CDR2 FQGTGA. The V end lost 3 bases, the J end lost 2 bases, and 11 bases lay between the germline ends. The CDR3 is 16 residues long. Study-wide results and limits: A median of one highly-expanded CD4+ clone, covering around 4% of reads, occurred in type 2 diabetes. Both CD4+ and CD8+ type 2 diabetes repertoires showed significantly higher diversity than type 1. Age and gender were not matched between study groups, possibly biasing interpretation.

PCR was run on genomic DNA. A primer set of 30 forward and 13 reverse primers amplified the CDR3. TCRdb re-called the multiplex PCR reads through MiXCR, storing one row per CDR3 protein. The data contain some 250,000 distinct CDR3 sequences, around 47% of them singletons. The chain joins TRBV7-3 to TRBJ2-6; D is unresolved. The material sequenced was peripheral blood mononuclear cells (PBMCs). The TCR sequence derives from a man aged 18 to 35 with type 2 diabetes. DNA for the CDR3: TGTGCCAGCAGCTTGAAGATAGGTACTGGGGCCAACGTCCTGACTTTC. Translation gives CASSLKIGTGANVLTF.